Only a few counts were recorded for the clone carrying this T cell receptor beta chain. As yet, its antigen is unknown. CDR3 length equals 19 residues. CDR1 SGHAT and CDR2 FQDESV come from the germline V gene (reference sequence). V gave up 0 bases and J gave up 7 bases; unmatched junction bases: 12. The data derive from a study of response to subunit inactivated influenza vaccine. TCRdb reanalysed the RT-PCR reads using MiXCR and keeps one entry per CDR3 protein. The table shows 800,000 to 1,000,000 distinct CDR3 sequences, with about 20% occurring only once. General observations from the study: Authors suggested that a seasonal influenza vaccination recruits few new T cells each time.

The chain uses TRBV11-1 and TRBJ2-1; TRBD2 aligns across 13 bases. The source material was PBMCs from blood, sampled approximately 5 days after vaccination. The TCR sequence derives from a man aged 50 to 60 who received an inactivated influenza vaccine. Here the CDR3 reads CASSLARTSGRWVGNEQFF. The CDR3 coding sequence is TGTGCCAGCAGCTTAGCCCGGACTAGCGGGAGATGGGTCGGTAATGAGCAGTTCTTC. Variable domain in full (rest from reference TRBV11-1 and TRBJ2-1): EAEVAQSPRYKITEKSQAVAFWCDPISGHATLYWYRQILGQGPELLVQFQDESVVDDSQLPKDRFSAERLKGVDSTLKIQPAELGDSAMYLCASSLARTSGRWVGNEQFFGPGTRLTVL.